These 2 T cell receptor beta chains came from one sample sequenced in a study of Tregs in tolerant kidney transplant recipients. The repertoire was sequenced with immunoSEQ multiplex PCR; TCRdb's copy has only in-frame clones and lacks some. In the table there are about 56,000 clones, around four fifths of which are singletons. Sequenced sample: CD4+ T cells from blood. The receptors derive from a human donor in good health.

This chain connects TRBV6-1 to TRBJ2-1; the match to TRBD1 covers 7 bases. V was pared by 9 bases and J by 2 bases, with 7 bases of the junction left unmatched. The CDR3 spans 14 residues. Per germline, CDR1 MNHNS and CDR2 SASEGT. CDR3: CASSYDRAYNEQFF. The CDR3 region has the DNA TGTGCCAGTAGCTACGACAGGGCCTACAATGAGCAGTTCTTC.

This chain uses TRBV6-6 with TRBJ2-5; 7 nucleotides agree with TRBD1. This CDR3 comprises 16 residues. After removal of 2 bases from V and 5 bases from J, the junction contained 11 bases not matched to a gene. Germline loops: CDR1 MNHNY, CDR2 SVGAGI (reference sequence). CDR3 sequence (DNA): TGTGCCAGCAGTTACCCTCGGGACAGTTCGTCGGAGACCCAGTACTTC. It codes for CASSYPRDSSSETQYF.